This TCR beta chain was captured by sequencing in a study of T cell repertoires in cytomegalovirus infection. Study overall: Evidence of both CMV infection and a matching HLA type came from public TCR beta signatures.

Broader study findings: Clonotypes of TCR beta that were HLA-C-restricted and CMV-specific dominated the ex vivo response.

The CDR3 has 16 amino acids. Trimming took 8 bases from V and 2 from J; bases not matched to a gene: 12. Germline assignment: CDR1 DFQATT and CDR2 SNEGSKA (reference sequence). TCRdb ran MiXCR on the reads and lists one entry per CDR3 protein. This table holds fewer than 1,000,000 distinct CDR3 sequences, less than 35% found once. A word on this clonotype: Its matching antigen is unknown.

The source was cultured CD8+ T cells from PBMCs, collected from culture after CMV antigen stimulation. J is TRBJ1-2 and V is TRBV20-1, with 12 bases aligning to TRBD1. The clonotype comes from a human donor in good health (CMV status not recorded). Some clones in this sample may be carry-over from other donors' samples. For the CDR3, the DNA is TGCAGTTGTCCCGGGACAGGGGGCGAAAGCAACTATGGCTACACCTTC. Protein product: CSCPGTGGESNYGYTF.